What follows are 25 T cell receptor beta chains derived from one specimen sequenced in a study of cytomegalovirus exposure and HLA in healthy donors. Both 60 Vbeta primers and 13 Jbeta primers went into the PCR. The assay was immunoSEQ multiplex PCR, and TCRdb's table has in-frame clones only and misses some. The table lists around 140,000 clones, about 78% of them singletons. The source material was PBMCs. These receptors all stem from a man aged 45-60 years in good health and CMV-seropositive.

The J gene is TRBJ2-3, the V gene TRBV7-9; D gene unclear. The CDR3 runs 13 residues. In germline, CDR1 is SEHNR, CDR2 FQNEAQ (reference sequence). V dropped 10 bases and J dropped 4 bases, with 15 bases sitting between them. CDR3 DNA: TGTGCCACCCAGTCCAGGTTTTCAGATACGCAGTATTTT. This gives the protein CATQSRFSDTQYF.

The V gene is TRBV5-1, the J gene TRBJ2-1; 7 bases line up with TRBD1. Germline assignment: CDR1 SGHRS and CDR2 YFSETQ. V lost 4 bases to trimming and J lost 4 bases; unmatched junction nucleotides: 5. The CDR3 sequence is 14 residues long. CDR3 region: CASSPGQTYNEQFF. DNA of the CDR3: TGCGCCAGCAGCCCGGGACAGACATACAATGAGCAGTTCTTC.

The chain links TRBV6-1 to TRBJ1-1; 7 bases are a match to TRBD1. Losses at the gene ends were 6 bases for V and 4 bases for J; bases not matched to a gene: 11. Looked up from germline, CDR1 is MNHNS and CDR2 is SASEGT. The CDR3 contains 15 residues. This CDR3 is CASSPPQRDSTEAFF. In nucleotides, the CDR3 is TGTGCCAGCAGCCCCCCCCAGAGGGACAGCACTGAAGCTTTCTTT.

The CDR3, as DNA: TGTGCCAGCAGATCAGGGTTCTCGGAGGCTTTCTTT. Amino acids: CASRSGFSEAFF. This chain joins TRBV11-2 and TRBJ1-1; possible D gene TRBD1, 5 bases. The CDR3 runs 12 residues. Germline V lookup: CDR1 SGHAT, CDR2 FQNNGV. V lost 6 bases and J lost 11, with 16 bases in between.

This clone was found once. CDR3 sequence (DNA): TGTGCCAGCAGCGGCCTGGCGGGATCTAACTATGGCTACACCTTC. Translated: CASSGLAGSNYGYTF. The V call is TRBV7-9, the J call TRBJ1-2; no clear D gene. V lost 5 bases, J lost 0 bases, and 13 bases lay in between. Germline V gives CDR1 SEHNR, CDR2 FQNEAQ (reference sequence). The CDR3 contains 15 residues.

V gene TRBV7-9 combines with J gene TRBJ2-2, with D perhaps matching TRBD1 (5 bases). The CDR3 sequence is 15 residues long. The V gene's germline CDR1 is SEHNR and CDR2 FQNEAQ (reference sequence). V dropped 2 bases and J dropped 2 bases, with 9 bases sitting between them. CDR3 sequence: CASSLTDSNTGELFF. CDR3 bases: TGTGCCAGCAGCTTAACAGACAGTAACACCGGGGAGCTGTTTTTT.

V usage is TRBV28 and J usage is TRBJ2-5; 7 bases line up with TRBD1. The end of the DNA is better explained by TRBJ2-7, so the J call may be wrong. Germline-derived CDR1 and CDR2 are MDHEN and SYDVKM. The CDR3 extends over 16 amino acids. The CDR3 bases are TGTGCCAGCAGCCACGAGACAGGGAGTAAGTCCTACGAGCAGTACTTC. Translation gives CASSHETGSKSYEQYF.

As to this clone: This CDR3 is also generated by other DNA sequences in the sample. The V and J genes are TRBV5-1 and TRBJ1-1, with D possibly TRBD1 on 6 matching bases. Trimming cost V 0 bases and J 3 bases, with 6 bases left between them. Germline V lookup: CDR1 SGHRS, CDR2 YFSETQ. This CDR3 is built from 13 residues. The CDR3 sequence is CASSLGQDTEAFF. The CDR3 DNA follows: TGCGCCAGCAGCTTGGGACAGGACACTGAAGCTTTCTTT.

The rearrangement uses TRBV7-9 and TRBJ1-1, with 7 bases lining up with TRBD1. CDR1 SEHNR and CDR2 FQNEAQ come from the germline V gene (reference sequence). This CDR3 has 14 amino acids. V shed 2 bases and J 2 bases; nucleotides not matched to a gene: 2. CDR3 residues: CASSLRQGNTEAFF. The CDR3 coding sequence is TGTGCCAGCAGCTTACGACAGGGAAACACTGAAGCTTTCTTT.

The gene calls are TRBV28 and TRBJ2-1; TRBD2 matches at 7 bases. The CDR3 extends over 15 amino acids. Trimming took 6 bases from V and 4 from J; bases not matched to a gene: 9. CDR1 and CDR2 (germline): MDHEN, SYDVKM. The CDR3 spells CASSLGAGAYNEQFF. The CDR3 DNA sequence: TGTGCCAGCAGCCTTGGGGCGGGAGCATACAATGAGCAGTTCTTC. The full variable domain, its missing parts supplied by reference TRBV28 and TRBJ2-1, is DVKVTQSSRYLVKRTGEKVFLECVQDMDHENMFWYRQDPGLGLRLIYFSYDVKMKEKGDIPEGYSVSREKKERFSLILESASTNQTSMYLCASSLGAGAYNEQFFGPGTRLTVL.

The V call is TRBV4-1, the J call TRBJ1-2; no definite D call. V was shortened by 2 bases and J by 4 bases, with 20 bases between the two germline ends. Germline V gene lookup returns CDR1 MGHRA and CDR2 YSYEKL. The CDR3 totals 17 residues. Here the CDR3 DNA reads TGCGCCAGCAGCCAACCCCCAGGCACGTCCAGCCTCTATGGCTACACCTTC. Amino acids: CASSQPPGTSSLYGYTF.

Only one count was recorded for this clone. The chain couples TRBV2 to TRBJ1-5; a weak D match, TRBD1 (5 bases). Germline V gene lookup returns CDR1 SNHLY and CDR2 FYNNEI. Between the trimmed V and J ends, which lost 4 bases and 7 bases, there was a span of 14 bases. The CDR3 covers 14 residues. The CDR3: CASSAGSGGQPQHF. The CDR3 DNA is TGTGCCAGCAGTGCGGGGAGTGGGGGGCAGCCCCAGCATTTT.

In its sample, this clone was seen a few times. The V call is TRBV6-1, the J call TRBJ1-5; D not certain. The CDR3 runs to 12 residues. Trimming took 3 bases from V and 6 from J, leaving 6 bases between them. Germline-derived CDR1 and CDR2 are MNHNS and SASEGT. CDR3 bases: TGTGCCAGCAGTGATCGAGGTCAGCCCCAGCATTTT. Amino acid sequence: CASSDRGQPQHF.

V and J are TRBV11-2 and TRBJ2-7, with D hard to call. Germline V CDR1 and CDR2: SGHAT, FQNNGV. This CDR3 region has 14 residues. Trimming took 2 bases from V and 0 from J, leaving 8 bases between them. CDR3 region: CASSLNLASYEQYF. In nucleotides, the CDR3 is TGTGCCAGCAGCTTAAATTTAGCCTCCTACGAGCAGTACTTC.

V gene TRBV6-4 combines with J gene TRBJ2-3; 9 bases are shared with TRBD1. This CDR3 region has 15 residues. CDR1 and CDR2 from the germline V gene are MRHNA and SNTAGT. The trim removed 4 bases at V and 2 bases at J, leaving 4 bases unmatched. CDR3 amino acids: CASSAGTGHTDTQYF. Written as DNA, the CDR3 is TGTGCCAGCAGTGCCGGGACAGGGCACACAGATACGCAGTATTTT.

The chain couples TRBV19 to TRBJ2-1; 11 nucleotides align to TRBD2. The CDR3 is made up of 14 amino acids. Per the germline V gene, CDR1 is LNHDA and CDR2 is SQIVND (reference sequence). V gave up 9 bases and J gave up 3 bases; unmatched junction bases: 4. In DNA, the CDR3 is TGTGCCAGCACCGGGACTAGCGGCTACAATGAGCAGTTCTTC. Translating gives CASTGTSGYNEQFF.

This clone was counted a few times. V is TRBV7-7 and J is TRBJ2-1; 7 bases align to TRBD1. This CDR3 comprises 15 residues. V was clipped by 1 base and J by 2 bases; unmatched bases: 2. CDR1 and CDR2 (germline): SSHAT, FNYEAQ (reference sequence). The CDR3 DNA is TGTGCCAGCAGCTTAGGTCAGGGGGCCTACAATGAGCAGTTCTTC. Translation: CASSLGQGAYNEQFF.

The chain has TRBV5-1 and TRBJ1-6; the D gene is possibly TRBD1 (6 bases). The V gene's germline CDR1 is SGHRS and CDR2 YFSETQ. V gave up 4 bases and J gave up 0 bases, with 14 bases separating them. The CDR3 sequence is 17 residues long. DNA for the CDR3: TGCGCCAGCAGCCCCACCGGACAGTCCTCCTATAATTCACCCCTCCACTTT. Its translation is CASSPTGQSSYNSPLHF.

The chain couples TRBV6-1 to TRBJ1-1; the D is unclear. The CDR3 length is 14 residues. Trimming took 6 bases from V and 2 from J, leaving 13 bases between them. CDR1 is MNHNS and CDR2 is SASEGT in the germline V gene. The CDR3 here is CASSRLRGNTEAFF. The CDR3 DNA follows: TGTGCCAGCAGCCGACTCCGGGGTAACACTGAAGCTTTCTTT.

V gene TRBV5-1 combines with J gene TRBJ2-2; 7 nucleotides line up with TRBD1. CDR1 is SGHRS and CDR2 is YFSETQ in the germline V gene. The CDR3 consists of 16 residues. The ends lost 4 bases at V and 7 bases at J; junction bases unmatched: 13. CDR3 loop: CASSPALSGQDGELFF. Here the CDR3 DNA reads TGCGCCAGCAGCCCTGCCCTTTCCGGACAGGACGGGGAGCTGTTTTTT.

A few counts support this clone. V usage is TRBV28 and J usage is TRBJ2-6; D is perhaps TRBD1 (6 bases). Trimming left V 6 bases short and J 2 bases short, with 11 bases between. The CDR3 is made up of 15 amino acids. The germline CDR1 and CDR2 sequences are MDHEN and SYDVKM. The CDR3 DNA is TGTGCCAGCAGCACACACAGGGCTGGGGCCAACGTCCTGACTTTC. It specifies CASSTHRAGANVLTF. Full variable domain (outside the CDR3, taken from reference TRBV28 and TRBJ2-6): DVKVTQSSRYLVKRTGEKVFLECVQDMDHENMFWYRQDPGLGLRLIYFSYDVKMKEKGDIPEGYSVSREKKERFSLILESASTNQTSMYLCASSTHRAGANVLTFGAGSRLTVL.

The genes are TRBV6-1 and TRBJ1-2; maybe TRBD1 (5 bases). There are 15 residues in the CDR3. Germline V gives CDR1 MNHNS, CDR2 SASEGT. The V and J ends lost 0 bases and 8 bases respectively, with 16 bases between them. CDR3 coding DNA: TGTGCCAGCAGTGAAGCTGGGGCAGACCCCGCGGGCTACACCTTC. Residues: CASSEAGADPAGYTF.

The chain combines TRBV29-1 with TRBJ2-5; 9 positions match TRBD1. Germline V gives CDR1 SQVTM, CDR2 ANQGSEA. V lost 6 bases to trimming and J lost 6 bases; unmatched junction nucleotides: 8. The CDR3 has 13 amino acids. CDR3 DNA sequence: TGCAGCGTGAGGGACAGGGCGGGGAAGACCCAGTACTTC. Translating gives CSVRDRAGKTQYF.

The chain recombines TRBV2 with TRBJ2-5; TRBD2 is a possible D gene (6 bases). This CDR3 has 15 residues. Trimming stripped 3 bases from V and 4 bases from J, with 15 bases between. From germline, CDR1 is SNHLY and CDR2 FYNNEI. CDR3 sequence: CASSEFGSIGETQYF. The CDR3, as DNA: TGTGCCAGCAGTGAGTTCGGGAGTATAGGAGAGACCCAGTACTTC. Full variable domain (missing parts from reference TRBV2 and TRBJ2-5): EPEVTQTPSHQVTQMGQEVILRCVPISNHLYFYWYRQILGQKVEFLVSFYNNEISEKSEIFDDQFSVERPDGSNFTLKIRSTKLEDSAMYFCASSEFGSIGETQYFGPGTRLLVL.

This clone was counted between two and nine times. The chain carries TRBV11-3 and TRBJ2-5, with D unclear. The V end was cut by 3 bases, the J end by 1 base, with 6 bases between. Germline CDR1 is SGHNT and CDR2 is YENEEA. The CDR3 loop spans 13 amino acids. The CDR3 bases are TGTGCCAGCAGCTTTGAGCTCCAAGAGACCCAGTACTTC. It translates to CASSFELQETQYF.